This T cell receptor beta chain was identified in a study of shared clonotypes between healthy human individuals (dated by TCRdb to 2019 to 2021). Broadly, across the study: The cohort comprised a couple of women and a few men aged 18 to 49 years. Libraries were prepared and TCR repertoires were sequenced by different laboratories using diverse techniques, in order to increase sequencing depth and limit assay-specific biases. For each donor, CD4 naive and CD4 memory were each given three plates, CD8 naive was given two plates, and CD8 memory was given one plate. Per donor, leukapheresis produced somewhere between about 0.85 and 9.5 billion PBMCs. Blood TCR repertoires of 5 or 6 healthy adults were deeply sequenced to estimate repertoire size and the extent of clonotype sharing between individuals.

The germline V gene encodes CDR1 SGHTA and CDR2 FQGNSA. Trimming removed 2 bases from V and 1 base from J, leaving 13 bases between the germline ends. The cysteine opens and the phenylalanine closes a CDR3 of 16 amino acids. Only the CDR3 portion is preserved as DNA: 48 bases, with reading frame beginning at the first base. TCR CDR3 regions were amplified from genomic DNA by multiplex PCR using the deep immunoSEQ assay. Genomic DNA extracted from each cell subset was distributed evenly over all wells of several immunoSEQ 96-well plates, and each plate served as one replicate. For sorted subsets, approximately 210 ng genomic DNA, equal to 25,000 to 35,000 T cell genomes, was loaded into each replicate PCR. Purified libraries were measured with a Qubit 3.0 fluorometer, size-checked on a Bioanalyzer 2100, and measured again with the KAPA Library Quantification kit. Every immunoSEQ 96-well plate was sequenced on a separate single-read 150-cycle Illumina NextSeq 550 flow cell. The source study handled its data this way. Because the immunoSEQ output included only junctional sequences and no quality scores, the filtering could not be the same as the filtering used for full-length reads. To assign V/J genes and CDR3, sequences were annotated against IMGT germline references using PyIR, a Python wrapper for IgBLAST v1.9. Any read was removed if the V/J assignment was weak (E-value above 1e-6), the CDR3 was missing, or the read contained stop codons, out-of-frame junctions, or ambiguous translated residues. A V3J clonotype was defined by an identical inferred V gene, J gene, and CDR3 amino acid sequence. To compute the percentage overlap between repertoires, the number of shared unique clonotypes was divided by the size of the smaller repertoire. Richness of each repertoire was evaluated using RTK rarefaction, the Chao1 estimator, and Recon v2.1 estimates of unobserved clonotypes. For all TCRbeta clonotypes obtained by the gDNA method from a few donors, generation probabilities were computed with OLGA. Drawn from immuneACCESS, this table holds only the in-frame rearrangements with V and J called that TCRdb kept. Clones are partly lost; checked studies trace under half to an unresolved V gene and leave the rest unexplained. That table is the source of V, J and clone size, and D and trimming were worked out from the DNA. A total of 2,100,000 or so clones appear in this sample, roughly 95% of them only once. The top ten constitute roughly 0.13% of the sample.

To note about this clone: The antigen it binds to is not known. No base quality information exists; no much larger clone differs at one position. This sample also contains other DNA sequences that code for the same CDR3.

The donors were healthy, HIV-negative adults with no recently reported acute infections or vaccinations. Only Caucasian adults living in Nashville, Tennessee, USA were represented among the donors. CD4+ T cells were enriched through magnetic negative selection, after which naive cells were positively selected on CD45RA and the remaining negative fraction served as the memory subset. Blood was collected by leukapheresis, and PBMCs were isolated by Ficoll-Histopaque density gradient centrifugation and then cryopreserved in liquid nitrogen vapor phase. Purity and quantity of every magnetically sorted T cell population were checked by analytical flow cytometry. Genomic DNA was isolated from every sorted fraction and measured by UV absorbance on a Nanodrop 2000c. General study outcomes and caveats: Higher generation probabilities were observed for clonotypes shared by all four sorted-subset donors than for non-shared clonotypes. Naive subsets generally had larger estimated clonotype richness than memory subsets. Sampling was limited to blood, and TCR repertoires in tissue likely differ from TCR repertoires in blood. Because the study included a small number of donors, the genetic and exposure-history diversity represented was limited. Across several donors, approximately 5% of naive CD4, over 3% of naive CD8, 2% to 2.5% of memory CD4, and around 0.4% of memory CD8 clonotypes were shared. Pairwise subsampling led to the expectation that sequencing depth would affect the degree of clonotype sharing among donors. Incomplete sequencing was indicated by rarefaction of sorted-subset datasets, despite the large sequencing depth.

The sequence joins TRBV7-2 to TRBJ2-3; the D call could be TRBD1 or TRBD2, with each sharing 6 bases. Sequenced input: naive CD4+ T cells sorted from blood. The cell subset or site label, read with the paper, signifies: CD45RA+ positively selected. The sequence derives from a man younger than 30 in good health. The DNA sequence is TGTGCCAGCAGCTTACTCGGGGGCCCGGGCACAGATACGCAGTATTTT. The translation is CASSLLGGPGTDTQYF.